The 13 T cell receptor beta chains in this list originate from one sample, sequenced in a study of T-cell memory formation after mild COVID-19. Each CDR3 protein gets one entry after TCRdb re-called the 5' RACE reads with MiXCR. The sample holds roughly 260,000 distinct CDR3 sequences; approximately 16% are singletons and the top ten take approximately 3.5%. The sample was PBMCs or a T cell subset sorted from them (not recorded which). Receptor source: a man younger than 35 who had mild COVID-19 (a few samples of this study predate the infection). Cell type and time point are not known.

The genes are TRBV5-1 and TRBJ2-5, with D possibly being TRBD1 or TRBD2 (5 bases each). CDR3 length: 15 residues. CDR1 is SGHRS and CDR2 is YFSETQ in the germline V gene. V was trimmed by 4 bases and J by 1 base, leaving 14 bases between them. The CDR3 loop reads CASSPRGLGQETQYF. The CDR3, as DNA: TGCGCCAGCAGCCCCCGGGGCCTAGGCCAAGAGACCCAGTACTTC. Using reference TRBV5-1 and TRBJ2-5 for the parts outside the CDR3, the full variable domain is KAGVTQTPRYLIKTRGQQVTLSCSPISGHRSVSWYQQTPGQGLQFLFEYFSETQRNKGNFPGRFSGRQFSNSRSEMNVSTLELGDSALYLCASSPRGLGQETQYFGPGTRLLVL.

The rearrangement links TRBV6-5 to TRBJ1-5; D is unresolved. Germline V gene sequence: CDR1 MNHEY, CDR2 SVGAGI. Trimming removed 2 bases at V and 4 bases at J, with 6 bases between. The CDR3 runs 13 residues. The CDR3 DNA sequence: TGTGCCAGCAGTTACGGAGGGAATCAGCCCCAGCATTTT. This translates into CASSYGGNQPQHF.

At least ten counts were recorded for this clonotype. This chain links TRBV6-5 with TRBJ2-3; maybe TRBD2 (6 bases). CDR1 and CDR2 from the germline V gene are MNHEY and SVGAGI. The CDR3 has 15 residues. The V end was cut by 8 bases, the J end by 0 bases, with 15 bases between. CDR3 sequence: CASRLGVTSTDTQYF. Written as DNA, the CDR3 is TGTGCCAGCCGACTAGGGGTGACTAGCACAGATACGCAGTATTTT.

This clonotype occurred a few times. The V and J genes are TRBV7-8 and TRBJ2-2; no clear D. The CDR3 has 14 amino acids. The ends were cut back, 1 base at V and 9 bases at J, with 12 bases in the middle. Germline V lookup: CDR1 SGHVS, CDR2 FQNEAQ. CDR3 sequence: CASSLVGKDRELFF. The CDR3 nucleotides read TGTGCCAGCAGCTTAGTCGGCAAGGACCGGGAGCTGTTTTTT. The full variable domain, its missing parts supplied by reference TRBV7-8 and TRBJ2-2, is GAGVSQSPRYKVAKRGQDVALRCDPISGHVSLFWYQQALGQGPEFLTYFQNEAQLDKSGLPSDRFFAERPEGSVSTLKIQRTQQEDSAVYLCASSLVGKDRELFFGEGSRLTVL.

This rearrangement joins TRBV5-1 to TRBJ1-5; D unresolved. The CDR3 consists of 14 residues. Trimming stripped 0 bases from V and 6 bases from J, with 10 bases between. Germline V gene data show CDR1 as SGHRS and CDR2 as YFSETQ. This chain's CDR3 is CASSLESYLQPQHF. The DNA of the CDR3 is TGCGCCAGCAGCTTGGAGTCGTATCTTCAGCCCCAGCATTTT.

The V and J genes are TRBV2 and TRBJ2-2; D is possibly TRBD2 (7 bases). This CDR3 comprises 14 residues. Germline loops: CDR1 SNHLY, CDR2 FYNNEI. V was cut by 2 bases and J by 4 bases, with 8 bases left in between. CDR3 DNA sequence: TGTGCCAGCAGTGAAAGGGGGGGCACCGGGGAGCTGTTTTTT. Its protein product is CASSERGGTGELFF.

This clonotype was seen a handful of times. This chain connects TRBV5-1 to TRBJ1-3; TRBD1 might be the D (5 bases). This CDR3 comprises 14 residues. The V end lost 0 bases, the J end lost 3 bases, and 7 bases lay between the germline ends. CDR1 is SGHRS, CDR2 YFSETQ, per germline. In nucleotides, the CDR3 is TGCGCCAGCAGCTTGGTGGGGGTTGGAAACACCATATATTTT. This encodes CASSLVGVGNTIYF.

The table lists this clonotype with a few counts. The chain has TRBV10-2 and TRBJ2-1, with a weak D call TRBD1 (5 bases). Per the germline V gene, CDR1 is WSHSY and CDR2 is SAAADI. Trimming took off 1 base at V and 4 bases at J, with 23 bases between the two ends. This CDR3 comprises 19 residues. The CDR3 here is CASSELPPTARTQYNEQFF. The CDR3 nucleotides are TGCGCCAGCAGTGAGTTACCGCCGACAGCCCGAACACAATACAATGAGCAGTTCTTC.

The chain links TRBV21-1 to TRBJ2-2; the D call of TRBD1 is as the table states it, not checked on the DNA. TRBV21-1 has pseudogene status. The CDR3 runs to 15 residues. The CDR3 sequence is CASSHTGYDTGELFF. The CDR3 DNA is TGTGCCAGCAGCCATACCGGGTATGACACCGGGGAGCTGTTTTTT.

The chain joins TRBV11-2 to TRBJ2-2; 12 nucleotides align to TRBD2. Germline V gene lookup returns CDR1 SGHAT and CDR2 FQNNGV. J lost 5 bases, V lost 8 bases, and 6 bases had no gene match. There are 15 residues in the CDR3. CDR3 sequence: CASLAGGLRTGELFF. CDR3 nucleotides: TGTGCCAGCCTAGCGGGGGGGCTTCGGACCGGGGAGCTGTTTTTT. Using reference TRBV11-2 and TRBJ2-2 for the parts outside the CDR3, the full variable domain is EAGVAQSPRYKIIEKRQSVAFWCNPISGHATLYWYQQILGQGPKLLIQFQNNGVVDDSQLPKDRFSAERLKGVDSTLKIQPAKLEDSAVYLCASLAGGLRTGELFFGEGSRLTVL.

The rearrangement uses TRBV20-1 and TRBJ2-3; 11 bases agree with TRBD2. Germline CDR1 is DFQATT and CDR2 is SNEGSKA (reference sequence). After removal of 6 bases from V and 2 bases from J, the junction contained 4 bases not matched to a gene. There are 14 residues in the CDR3. The CDR3 loop reads CSAPGLAATDTQYF. The CDR3 DNA is TGCAGTGCACCGGGACTAGCGGCCACAGATACGCAGTATTTT.

In its sample, this clonotype was seen a few times. The junction and the germline gene differ at one end; a read error may be behind it. The chain carries TRBV2 and TRBJ2-3; the match to TRBD2 covers 10 bases. Germline CDR1 SNHLY, CDR2 FYNNEI. This CDR3 is 16 amino acids long. The CDR3 reads CASSEELAGPPDTQYF. The CDR3 bases are TGTGCCAGCAGCGAAGAACTAGCGGGACCTCCAGATACGCAGTATTTT.

The gene calls are TRBV16 and TRBJ1-1; no clear D. CDR1 is KGHSY, CDR2 FQNENV, per germline. The CDR3 totals 14 residues. V lost 3 bases and J 6 bases, leaving 14 bases between the germline ends. The DNA of the CDR3 is TGTGCCAGCAGCCATCAGGAGTATGAGTCTGAAGCTTTCTTT. Amino acid sequence: CASSHQEYESEAFF.